Presented here are 14 T cell receptor beta chains from one specimen sequenced in a study of OX40 agonist ivuxolimab in advanced cancers. The library was built by means of the immunoSEQ multiplex PCR assay. The immuneACCESS repertoire file appears here via TCRdb, limited to in-frame rearrangements. These files lack a portion of the clones; in checked studies, under half of the deficit traces to unresolved V genes, and the cause of the others is not known. The sample table lists more than 11,000 clones, approximately 80% of them with a count of one. Of the sample, less than 20% falls within the top ten clones. The source material was CD4+ or CD8+ T cells sorted from blood, sampled in a trial of the OX40 agonist ivuxolimab. The source is an adult with an advanced solid tumor such as melanoma, head and neck, liver or kidney cancer.

This chain links TRBV29-1 with TRBJ1-1; 7 bases match TRBD1. CDR3 length: 14 residues. The germline gives CDR1 SQVTM, CDR2 ANQGSEA. V was clipped by 6 bases and J by 3 bases; unmatched bases: 10. The chain's CDR3 is CSVANRGSYTEAFF. CDR3 sequence (DNA): TGCAGCGTAGCAAACAGGGGATCTTACACTGAAGCTTTCTTT.

The chain combines TRBV5-6 with TRBJ2-3; 9 bases match TRBD1. Looked up from germline, CDR1 is SGHDT and CDR2 is YYEEEE. The CDR3 runs to 16 residues. The V and J ends lost 4 bases and 3 bases, in that order; junction bases with no gene match: 9. CDR3 DNA sequence: TGTGCCAGCAGCAGAAGGGACAGGGTTATAACAGATACGCAGTATTTT. Residues: CASSRRDRVITDTQYF. The variable domain in full, completed from reference TRBV5-6 and TRBJ2-3, reads DAGVTQSPTHLIKTRGQQVTLRCSPKSGHDTVSWYQQALGQGPQFIFQYYEEEERQRGNFPDRFSGHQFPNYSSELNVNALLLGDSALYLCASSRRDRVITDTQYFGPGTRLTVL.

The rearrangement joins TRBV5-5 to TRBJ1-4, with 8 positions matching TRBD1. The junction had 3 bases not matched to a gene; V was cut back by 2 bases and J by 6 bases. Germline V gives CDR1 SGHKS, CDR2 YYEKEE (reference sequence). The CDR3 is 14 residues long. DNA of the CDR3: TGTGCCAGCAGCTTCGGACAGGGATATGAAAAACTGTTTTTT. Its translation is CASSFGQGYEKLFF.

This clone was counted once. V usage is TRBV6-5 and J usage is TRBJ2-7; possible D gene TRBD2, 6 bases. The V and J ends lost 0 bases and 3 bases respectively, with 9 bases between them. Looked up from germline, CDR1 is MNHEY and CDR2 is SVGAGI. This CDR3 comprises 14 residues. The CDR3, as DNA: TGTGCCAGCAGTTACTCGAAAGCGGGCTACGAGCAGTACTTC. Translated: CASSYSKAGYEQYF.

This clone appeared once. The chain combines TRBV4-3 with TRBJ2-1, with 7 bases fitting TRBD2. The CDR3 is made up of 15 amino acids. CDR1 is LGHNA and CDR2 is YSLEER in the germline V gene. With 1 base clipped from V and 4 bases from J, the junction kept 4 bases outside the gene matches. CDR3 nucleotides: TGCGCCAGCAGCCAAGTTGCGGGGGTATACAATGAGCAGTTCTTC. It specifies CASSQVAGVYNEQFF.

The chain uses TRBV15 and TRBJ2-5, with 7 bases fitting TRBD2. In germline, CDR1 is LNHNV, CDR2 YYDKDF (reference sequence). The CDR3 spans 13 residues. J was trimmed by 5 bases and V by 5 bases; bases with no gene match: 5. CDR3 DNA: TGTGCCACCAGCCTTGCCGGGGGGGAGACCCAGTACTTC. Translating it yields CATSLAGGETQYF.

CDR3 in DNA: TGTGCCAGCAGCTTGGGGGGGCACATGAACACTGAAGCTTTCTTT. It encodes CASSLGGHMNTEAFF. The rearrangement joins TRBV7-3 to TRBJ1-1, with D maybe TRBD1 (6 bases). The CDR3 is made up of 15 amino acids. V lost 3 bases and J lost 0, with 11 bases in between. Germline values: CDR1 SGHTA, CDR2 FQGTGA. The variable domain in full, with the rest retrieved from reference TRBV7-3 and TRBJ1-1, is GAGVSQTPSNKVTEKGKYVELRCDPISGHTALYWYRQSLGQGPEFLIYFQGTGAADDSGLPNDRFFAVRPEGSVSTLKIQRTERGDSAVYLCASSLGGHMNTEAFFGQGTRLTVV.

This clone came up a few times. The chain recombines TRBV10-3 with TRBJ1-3, with D unresolved. The germline V and J ends were trimmed by 4 bases and 0 bases, with 16 bases remaining between them. The CDR3 loop spans 17 amino acids. CDR1 is ENHRY, CDR2 SYGVKD, per germline. CDR3 coding DNA: TGTGCCATCAGTGGTTACCGCTCCCTCAGCTCTGGAAACACCATATATTTT. This encodes CAISGYRSLSSGNTIYF.

V and J are TRBV2 and TRBJ2-1, with TRBD2 matching 10 bases. The CDR3 is 14 residues long. The germline V gene encodes CDR1 SNHLY and CDR2 FYNNEI. V lost 6 bases, J lost 5 bases, and 4 bases stayed unmatched. The CDR3 DNA follows: TGTGCCAGCAGCGGGACTAGCGATCACAATGAGCAGTTCTTC. Its translation: CASSGTSDHNEQFF.

Notes on this clone: A read error may account for a junction end that differs from germline. Other DNA variants within this sample encode the same CDR3. The chain is built from TRBV27 and TRBJ2-3, with D perhaps TRBD2 (6 bases). The germline V gene encodes CDR1 MNHEY and CDR2 SMNVEV (reference sequence). There are 17 residues in the CDR3. The DNA of the CDR3 is TGTGCCAGCAGTTCCCTGGGTGTTTCAGGGACGGGAGATACGCAATATTTT. This gives the protein CASSSLGVSGTGDTQYF.

The genes are TRBV10-3 and TRBJ2-7; the match to TRBD2 covers 7 bases. V was clipped by 3 bases and J by 2 bases; unmatched bases: 4. Germline V gene lookup returns CDR1 ENHRY and CDR2 SYGVKD. The CDR3 loop spans 14 amino acids. As DNA, the CDR3 is TGTGCCATCAGTGAACCGGGACTACCCTACGAGCAGTACTTC. Protein product: CAISEPGLPYEQYF.

The J gene is TRBJ2-7, the V gene TRBV7-6; tentatively, D is TRBD1 (5 bases). Germline CDR1 is SGHVS and CDR2 is FNYEAQ. V lost 5 bases to trimming and J lost 0 bases, with 11 bases between them. The CDR3 contains 14 residues. CDR3 in DNA: TGTGCCAGCAGCCCCCTAACAGGCTCCTACGAGCAGTACTTC. Protein: CASSPLTGSYEQYF.

CDR3 residues: CASSAGRGAGNEKLFF. CDR3 bases: TGTGCCAGCAGTGCAGGGCGGGGGGCCGGTAATGAAAAACTGTTTTTT. The rearrangement joins TRBV6-1 to TRBJ1-4; tentatively, D is TRBD1 (6 bases). The V end was cut by 4 bases, the J end by 4 bases, with 16 bases between. The CDR3 is 16 residues long. From germline, CDR1 is MNHNS and CDR2 SASEGT.

This clone appeared a few times. The chain links TRBV27 to TRBJ2-7; TRBD1 is a possible D gene (6 bases). V shed 6 bases and J shed 1 base, with 13 bases lying between them. CDR1 is MNHEY and CDR2 is SMNVEV in the germline V gene (reference sequence). This CDR3 spans 14 amino acids. The DNA for the CDR3 is TGTGCCAGCAGCGCCTACAGGGAATCCTACGAGCAGTACTTC. As protein: CASSAYRESYEQYF.